Detailed here is one TCR beta chain. J was trimmed by 6 bases and V by 6 bases; bases with no gene match: 6. The CDR3 is 15 residues long. CDR1 SQVTM and CDR2 ANQGSEA come from the germline V gene. The data were obtained in a study of cytomegalovirus exposure and HLA in healthy donors. PCR employed 60 Vbeta and 13 Jbeta primers. Sequenced by immunoSEQ multiplex PCR; TCRdb stores in-frame clones only, minus some. The sample includes about 270,000 clones, under 80% of them seen just once. Sequenced: PBMCs. This receptor was obtained from a female donor in good health and CMV-seronegative. This chain uses TRBV29-1 with TRBJ2-2, with TRBD2 matching 14 bases. The CDR3 DNA reads TGCAGCGTAGTGGGACTAGCGGGAGTTGCCGGGGAGCTGTTTTTT. Residues: CSVVGLAGVAGELFF.